Given below is one T cell receptor beta chain in context. These data come from a study of blood T cell repertoires in COVID-19. Using immunoSEQ multiplex PCR, the repertoire was profiled, and TCRdb retains in-frame clones only, with some absent. The sample lists 25,000 to 30,000 clones, over 75% occurring once. The V end was cut by 0 bases, the J end by 6 bases, with 7 bases between. The CDR3 is 13 residues long. Germline loops: CDR1 SGHTA, CDR2 FQGTGA. Sequencing input: peripheral blood. This sequence originates from a human donor in a cohort sampled during active COVID-19. The chain has TRBV7-3 and TRBJ2-3; no clear D. CDR3 nucleotides: TGTGCCAGCAGCTTAACGGCGGAGGATACGCAGTATTTT. It yields the protein CASSLTAEDTQYF.